A selection of T cell receptor beta chains follows, all from one sample in a study of beta chain features in type 1 diabetes. Using immunoSEQ multiplex PCR, the repertoire was profiled, and TCRdb retains in-frame clones only, with some absent. Here the sample spans about 270,000 clones, about 13% being singletons. The material sequenced was naive CD4+ T cells from blood. These receptor sequences come from a young man with type 1 diabetes. The CDR3 runs from the conserved cysteine through the conserved F or W. Fields, in order: clone size, J gene, V gene, D gene, CDR3 protein, CDR3 DNA. A D gene is named only where the DNA matches it firmly. Some rows mark clone size as missing; the rest say once, few, many or name a class of expanded clone.

few,TRBJ1-4,TRBV4-2,-,CASSQISGNLNEKLFF,TGTGCCAGCAGCCAAATATCCGGGAACCTTAATGAAAAACTGTTTTTT
few,TRBJ2-5,TRBV19,-,CASSWTAAETQYF,TGTGCCAGTAGTTGGACAGCTGCGGAGACCCAGTACTTC
-,TRBJ2-2,TRBV29-1,TRBD1,CSVGQGGLGTGELFF,TGCAGCGTCGGACAGGGGGGGCTTGGCACCGGGGAGCTGTTTTTT
-,TRBJ1-5,TRBV28,-,CASSSPQGPAQHF,TGTGCCAGCAGTTCGCCACAGGGTCCGGCGCAGCATTTT
-,TRBJ2-3,TRBV7-2,TRBD2,CASSLVAGRLDTQYF,TGTGCCAGCAGCTTAGTAGCGGGACGTTTGGATACGCAGTATTTT
-,TRBJ2-1,TRBV28,TRBD1,CASSLGDRYNEQFF,TGTGCCAGCAGTCTAGGGGACAGGTACAATGAGCAGTTCTTC
-,TRBJ1-5,TRBV5-1,-,CASSNGETEGYSNQPQHF,TGCGCCAGCAGCAACGGGGAGACGGAGGGGTATAGCAATCAGCCCCAGCATTTT
few,TRBJ2-7,TRBV7-2,-,CASSLTGEQYF,TGTGCCAGCAGCTTAACAGGAGAGCAGTACTTC
-,TRBJ2-3,TRBV19,-,CASSMSYSTDTQYF,TGTGCCAGTAGTATGAGCTATAGCACAGATACGCAGTATTTT
-,TRBJ2-4,TRBV6-5,-,CASRPMLGGIQYF,TGTGCCAGCAGGCCAATGTTGGGGGGCATTCAGTACTTC
-,TRBJ2-5,TRBV28,-,CASSRGQTETQYF,TGTGCCAGCAGCCGTGGACAGACGGAGACCCAGTACTTC
-,TRBJ1-1,TRBV5-4,-,CASSLGQKTEAFF,TGTGCCAGCAGCTTGGGACAGAAAACTGAAGCTTTCTTT
-,TRBJ1-5,TRBV27,-,CASSPLVNQPQHF,TGTGCCAGCAGTCCCCTAGTAAATCAGCCCCAGCATTTT
few,TRBJ2-1,TRBV28,-,CASGLAGSYNEQFF,TGTGCCAGCGGACTGGCAGGCTCCTACAATGAGCAGTTCTTC
-,TRBJ2-5,TRBV6-6,TRBD1,CASIKRQGASGTQYF,TGTGCCAGCATCAAGAGACAGGGGGCCTCGGGGACCCAGTACTTC
few,TRBJ2-5,TRBV7-2,TRBD2,CASSLGLARETQYF,TGTGCCAGCAGCTTGGGACTAGCGAGAGAGACCCAGTACTTC
few,TRBJ2-7,TRBV2,TRBD1,CASSPPTGSSYEQYF,TGTGCCAGCAGCCCTCCGACAGGGAGCTCCTACGAGCAGTACTTC
-,TRBJ2-2,TRBV7-7,TRBD2,CASSQREDTGELFF,TGTGCCAGCAGCCAGCGGGAGGACACCGGGGAGCTGTTTTTT
few,TRBJ1-2,TRBV7-2,TRBD1,CASSFPLTGGGDGYTF,TGTGCCAGCAGCTTCCCTTTGACAGGGGGCGGTGATGGCTACACCTTC
few,TRBJ2-2,TRBV2,-,CASRGQNTGELFF,TGTGCCAGCAGAGGACAGAACACCGGGGAGCTGTTTTTT
few,TRBJ1-2,TRBV19,-,CASSTLRTNGGYTF,TGTGCCAGTAGTACCCTTAGGACAAATGGTGGCTACACCTTC
-,TRBJ1-1,TRBV5-1,TRBD1,CASRAGSGTGETEAFF,TGCGCCAGCAGAGCGGGTTCCGGGACAGGGGAAACTGAAGCTTTCTTT
-,TRBJ2-7,TRBV28,-,CASSSEGYEQYF,TGTGCCAGCAGTAGCGAAGGCTACGAGCAGTACTTC
-,TRBJ2-5,TRBV10-3,-,CAISESSNQETQYF,TGTGCCATCAGTGAGTCGTCTAATCAAGAGACCCAGTACTTC
-,TRBJ2-3,TRBV2,-,CASSTRELTADTQYF,TGTGCCAGCAGTACCCGGGAACTTACGGCAGATACGCAGTATTTT
few,TRBJ2-7,TRBV7-2,-,CASSLAGGPYEQYF,TGTGCCAGCAGCTTAGCGGGAGGACCCTACGAGCAGTACTTC
-,TRBJ2-7,TRBV6-5,TRBD2,CASSYSNSGSYEQYF,TGTGCCAGCAGTTACTCGAATAGCGGGAGTTACGAGCAGTACTTC
-,TRBJ2-5,TRBV9,TRBD2,CASSVGGLAGETQYF,TGTGCCAGCAGCGTAGGGGGACTAGCGGGAGAGACCCAGTACTTC
-,TRBJ1-1,TRBV7-9,-,CASSFRDNEAFF,TGTGCCAGCAGCTTCCGGGACAATGAAGCTTTCTTT
-,TRBJ2-7,TRBV18,-,CASSSSSYEQYF,TGTGCCAGCTCATCGAGCTCCTACGAGCAGTACTTC
-,TRBJ2-7,TRBV5-4,-,CASSWGVRTDGSYEQYF,TGTGCCAGCAGTTGGGGAGTGAGGACGGACGGCTCCTACGAGCAGTACTTC
-,TRBJ2-5,TRBV30,-,CAWSVSRAQKTQYF,TGTGCCTGGAGTGTATCGAGGGCCCAAAAGACCCAGTACTTC
-,TRBJ2-1,TRBV7-3,-,CASSLIGGEQFF,TGTGCCAGCAGCTTAATTGGGGGCGAGCAGTTCTTC
-,TRBJ2-5,TRBV5-6,-,CASSLARVGVTQYF,TGTGCCAGCAGCTTGGCCAGGGTAGGGGTGACCCAGTACTTC
-,TRBJ2-1,TRBV5-1,-,CASSLDRTPENEQFF,TGCGCCAGCAGCTTGGACAGAACCCCCGAGAATGAGCAGTTCTTC
few,TRBJ2-3,TRBV27,-,CASRLGESDTQYF,TGTGCCAGCAGGCTCGGAGAGAGTGATACGCAGTATTTT
few,TRBJ2-7,TRBV15,-,CATSRGETYEQYF,TGTGCCACCAGCAGAGGTGAGACCTACGAGCAGTACTTC
few,TRBJ1-4,TRBV5-1,TRBD1,CASRDRVREKLFF,TGCGCCAGTAGGGACAGGGTCCGTGAAAAACTGTTTTTT
few,TRBJ2-5,TRBV4-2,TRBD1,CASSQQTGGGETQYF,TGTGCCAGCAGCCAACAGACAGGGGGCGGCGAGACCCAGTACTTC
-,TRBJ1-1,TRBV18,TRBD1,CASSPGTEYTEAFF,TGTGCCAGCTCACCAGGGACAGAGTACACTGAAGCTTTCTTT
-,TRBJ2-3,TRBV5-6,-,CASSLDGGDTQYF,TGTGCCAGCAGCTTGGACGGAGGAGATACGCAGTATTTT
few,TRBJ2-7,TRBV9,-,CASSVGGASSYEQYF,TGTGCCAGCAGCGTGGGGGGGGCTAGCTCCTACGAGCAGTACTTC
few,TRBJ1-5,TRBV28,-,CASSLFGFDQPQHF,TGTGCCAGCAGTTTATTCGGGTTCGATCAGCCCCAGCATTTT
-,TRBJ2-3,TRBV7-9,TRBD2,CASSRWTSGSTDTQYF,TGTGCCAGCAGCCGGTGGACTAGCGGGAGCACAGATACGCAGTATTTT
-,TRBJ2-1,TRBV5-8,-,CASSYRGEQFF,TGTGCCAGCAGCTACCGGGGGGAGCAGTTCTTC
-,TRBJ2-1,TRBV19,-,CASSIQGTSWGNEQFF,TGTGCCAGTAGTATACAGGGAACTTCGTGGGGCAATGAGCAGTTCTTC
-,TRBJ2-1,TRBV29-1,TRBD1,CSAGQGGYNEQFF,TGCAGCGCGGGACAGGGGGGGTACAATGAGCAGTTCTTC
-,TRBJ1-1,TRBV28,-,CASTLGTPTEAFF,TGTGCCAGCACCCTAGGGACACCCACTGAAGCTTTCTTT